This T cell receptor (beta chain) comes out of a study of T cells after yellow fever vaccination. Looking at the study overall: The SMART-Seq v4 Ultra Low Input method served to prepare the low-cell-number fractions. Study-level findings and limits: Subsequent to the booster, the majority of primary-vaccination clones reappeared (96% CD4, 85% to 90% CD8). Any FACS-sorted repertoire could hold abundant clonotypes that contaminate it from the bulk population.

Per germline, CDR1 DFQATT and CDR2 SNEGSKA (reference sequence). Trimming cost V 6 bases and J 1 base; bases outside gene matches: 7. CDR3 length equals 15 residues. TCRdb redid the calling of the 5' RACE reads with MiXCR, one entry per CDR3 protein. Here the sample spans 300,000 to 450,000 distinct CDR3 sequences, 6.2% being singletons. This clonotype appeared many times. The antigen is undetermined. The sequence derives from a man younger than 40 who received the YFV17D yellow fever vaccine. The specimen comprised PBMCs, sampled 5 days after the yellow fever booster vaccination. This chain links TRBV20-1 with TRBJ2-5; 11 bases are shared with TRBD2. CDR3 bases: TGCAGTGCAAAACTAGCGGGAGAACCCCAAGAGACCCAGTACTTC. This sequence encodes CSAKLAGEPQETQYF.